What follows are 7 T cell receptor beta chains derived from one specimen sequenced in a study of CD8 T cells in Susac syndrome. cDNA came from about 0.5 to 1 ug RNA primed by random hexamers. TCRdb redid the calling of the immunoSEQ multiplex PCR reads with MiXCR, one entry per CDR3 protein. The data contain about 240,000 distinct CDR3 sequences, 90% to 97% of them singletons. The sequencing sample was made of CD4+ T cells from PBMCs. The receptors stem from a human donor with Susac syndrome.

CDR3 protein: CASSLATSGRWYEQYF. CDR3 nucleotides: TGTGCCAGCAGCTTAGCAACTAGCGGGAGATGGTACGAGCAGTACTTC. The rearrangement links TRBV7-9 to TRBJ2-7; 11 nucleotides match TRBD2. CDR3 size: 16 residues. Germline V CDR1 and CDR2: SEHNR, FQNEAQ (reference sequence). J was trimmed by 4 bases and V by 0 bases; bases with no gene match: 5.

This chain connects TRBV12-3 or TRBV12-4 to TRBJ2-5, with D uncertain. This CDR3 region has 11 residues. Deletions cut 4 bases from V and 9 bases from J, with 9 bases between. DNA for the CDR3: TGTGCCAGCAGTTCACGTAAGGCCCAGTACTTC. The encoded protein is CASSSRKAQYF.

J is TRBJ2-5 and V is TRBV29-1; D is undetermined. CDR1 and CDR2 from the germline V gene are SQVTM and ANQGSEA. The CDR3 runs 13 residues. The CDR3 region is CSTGYRVGETQYF. Written as DNA, the CDR3 is TGCAGTACCGGGTACCGGGTAGGCGAGACCCAGTACTTC.

V gene TRBV4-1 combines with J gene TRBJ2-3; 8 bases fit TRBD2. Germline CDR1 and CDR2: MGHRA and YSYEKL. The CDR3 extends over 17 amino acids. V lost 1 base to trimming and J lost 6 bases; unmatched junction nucleotides: 12. The CDR3 coding sequence is TGCGCCAGCAGCCAAGCGGGTAGCGGGGCCTCCTGGGATACGCAGTATTTT. Its protein is CASSQAGSGASWDTQYF.

The rearrangement uses TRBV2 and TRBJ1-5; D remains ambiguous. V shed 4 bases and J shed 5 bases, with 9 bases lying between them. The CDR3 sequence is 13 residues long. Germline CDR1 reads SNHLY; CDR2 reads FYNNEI. CDR3 loop: CASSVSGHQPQHF. The CDR3 DNA reads TGTGCCAGCAGTGTCTCTGGGCATCAGCCCCAGCATTTT.

The chain uses TRBV27 and TRBJ1-2; maybe TRBD1 (5 bases). Trimming removed 5 bases from V and 4 bases from J, with 17 bases in between. The CDR3 is 15 residues long. Germline V CDR1 and CDR2: MNHEY, SMNVEV (reference sequence). The DNA of the CDR3 is TGTGCCAGCAGTCGTACGACCGGGGGATTCTATGGCTACACCTTC. Residues: CASSRTTGGFYGYTF.

This chain joins TRBV2 and TRBJ2-1, with 7 bases lining up with TRBD1. Trimming took 6 bases from V and 4 from J; bases not matched to a gene: 6. Germline V CDR1 and CDR2: SNHLY, FYNNEI. CDR3 length: 14 residues. CDR3 sequence reads: CASRGDRVYNEQFF. CDR3 nucleotide sequence: TGTGCCAGCAGGGGTGACAGGGTATACAATGAGCAGTTCTTC.